This TCR beta chain was identified during a study of T cell responses to AZD1222 COVID-19 vaccine. General study findings and limits: Nearly half of spike-specific TCRs reportedly target variant regions that are unmutated in the B.1.351 and B.1.1.7 variants. Clonal diversity was possibly underestimated; the donors were predominantly white British and more often female.

Comments on this clone: Antigen specificity is unknown.

Trimming took 3 bases from V and 0 from J; bases not matched to a gene: 6. Germline lookup yields CDR1 SQVTM and CDR2 ANQGSEA. There are 16 residues in the CDR3. Assay used: immunoSEQ multiplex PCR; TCRdb lists only in-frame clones, some missing. The sample consists of about 120,000 clones, just under 90% of them appearing once. The sample in question was peripheral blood, obtained on day 0 of AZD1222 vaccination. This chain joins TRBV29-1 and TRBJ2-3; 10 bases line up with TRBD2. This clonotype was obtained from an adult in good health. CDR3 protein: CSVDTEGLASTDTQYF. The CDR3 DNA is TGCAGCGTTGATACAGAGGGACTAGCGAGCACAGATACGCAGTATTTT.